Listed below are T cell receptor beta chains from one sample, sequenced in a study of T cells in Graves' hyperthyroidism and ophthalmopathy. One entry per CDR3 protein results from TCRdb running MiXCR on the multiplex PCR reads. Among nearly 600,000 distinct CDR3 sequences listed, roughly 13% were seen once. The specimen was blood. These receptor sequences come from a young woman with Graves' hyperthyroidism that later progressed to Graves' ophthalmopathy. CDR3s include the opening cysteine and the closing phenylalanine or tryptophan. The order of the fields is D gene, clone size, J gene, V gene, CDR3 DNA, CDR3 protein. D genes are given only for firm matches. Not all rows give a size; the values are once, few, many and, for expanded clones, a class.

D gene: NA; clone size: few; J gene: TRBJ1-1; V gene: TRBV6-1; CDR3 DNA: TGTGCCAGCAGTCGCCAACAGGACACTGAAGCTTTCTTT; CDR3 protein: CASSRQQDTEAFF
D gene: NA; clone size: many; J gene: TRBJ2-3; V gene: TRBV6-2/TRBV6-3; CDR3 DNA: TGTGCCACACGAGCGGAGGGAGGCACAGATACGCAGTATTTT; CDR3 protein: CATRAEGGTDTQYF
D gene: NA; clone size: many; J gene: TRBJ2-1; V gene: TRBV27; CDR3 DNA: TGTGCCAGCAGTTTTTATCGGAGTAACCTGGATGAGCAGTTCTTC; CDR3 protein: CASSFYRSNLDEQFF
D gene: NA; clone size: NA; J gene: TRBJ1-2; V gene: TRBV5-6; CDR3 DNA: TGTGCCAGCAGCCTGGGGAGGGAAGGCGGCTACACCTTC; CDR3 protein: CASSLGREGGYTF
D gene: NA; clone size: many; J gene: TRBJ1-2; V gene: TRBV3-1; CDR3 DNA: TGTGCCAGCAGCCAAGCGGAAGGTGGAGGCTACACCTTC; CDR3 protein: CASSQAEGGGYTF
D gene: TRBD1; clone size: NA; J gene: TRBJ1-5; V gene: TRBV4-1; CDR3 DNA: TGCGCCAGCAGCCAAATGTGGGGGGACAGCTCAAATCAGCCCCAGCATTTT; CDR3 protein: CASSQMWGDSSNQPQHF
D gene: NA; clone size: many; J gene: TRBJ1-4; V gene: TRBV27; CDR3 DNA: TGTGCCAGCAGTCCCCGGAGGGCTTATAATGAAAAACTGTTTTTT; CDR3 protein: CASSPRRAYNEKLFF
D gene: TRBD1; clone size: NA; J gene: TRBJ1-6; V gene: TRBV20-1; CDR3 DNA: TGCAGTGCATCAACAGGGGATTCTGCACCCCTCCACTTT; CDR3 protein: CSASTGDSAPLHF
D gene: TRBD2; clone size: NA; J gene: TRBJ2-2; V gene: TRBV4-2; CDR3 DNA: TGTGCCAGCAGCCAAGTGGCTAGCGGGAGTATTCCCGGGGAGCTGTTTTTT; CDR3 protein: CASSQVASGSIPGELFF
D gene: TRBD2; clone size: few; J gene: TRBJ2-1; V gene: TRBV30; CDR3 DNA: TGTGCCTGGAGTTCGACTAGCGGCCTTAAGAATGAGCGGTTCTTC; CDR3 protein: CAWSSTSGLKNERFF
D gene: TRBD1; clone size: NA; J gene: TRBJ1-2; V gene: TRBV7-9; CDR3 DNA: TGTGCCAGCAGCGAACATATAGCCGGGACAGGGTTAGTTCGCTATGGCTACACCTTC; CDR3 protein: CASSEHIAGTGLVRYGYTF
D gene: NA; clone size: many; J gene: TRBJ1-1; V gene: TRBV11-2; CDR3 DNA: TGTGCCAGCAGCTTAGGAACGTGGGGCACTGAAGCTTTCTTT; CDR3 protein: CASSLGTWGTEAFF
D gene: TRBD2; clone size: many; J gene: TRBJ2-2; V gene: TRBV20-1; CDR3 DNA: TGCAGTGCTAGAGGGGCGGGAGAGACCGGGGAGCTGTTTTTT; CDR3 protein: CSARGAGETGELFF
D gene: NA; clone size: many; J gene: TRBJ2-3; V gene: TRBV7-2; CDR3 DNA: TGTGCCAGCGAAGTTGGGTGGGGCACAGATACGCAGTATTTT; CDR3 protein: CASEVGWGTDTQYF
D gene: TRBD2; clone size: NA; J gene: TRBJ2-1; V gene: TRBV5-8; CDR3 DNA: TGTGCCAGCAGCTCCGGACTAGCGGGAGGGAGGGGGGTTTACAATGAGCAGTTCTTC; CDR3 protein: CASSSGLAGGRGVYNEQFF
D gene: NA; clone size: NA; J gene: TRBJ1-6; V gene: TRBV12-3/TRBV12-4; CDR3 DNA: TGTGCCAGCGGGACTGCGAGTTCACCCCTCCACTTT; CDR3 protein: CASGTASSPLHF
D gene: NA; clone size: NA; J gene: TRBJ1-1; V gene: TRBV4-1; CDR3 DNA: TGCGCCAGCAGCCAATTAGGGGGGATGAACACTGAAGCTTTCTTT; CDR3 protein: CASSQLGGMNTEAFF
D gene: TRBD2; clone size: NA; J gene: TRBJ2-3; V gene: TRBV20-1; CDR3 DNA: TGCAGTGCTAGAGACAGGACTAGCGGGAGGTGGGAAGTCCGCCTCGCTAGCACAGATACGCAGTATTTT; CDR3 protein: CSARDRTSGRWEVRLASTDTQYF
D gene: TRBD1; clone size: many; J gene: TRBJ2-1; V gene: TRBV11-3; CDR3 DNA: TGTGCCAGCACAACGGGACAGGGGCCCCGGGGCTCCTACAATGAGCAGTTCTTC; CDR3 protein: CASTTGQGPRGSYNEQFF
D gene: NA; clone size: many; J gene: TRBJ2-5; V gene: TRBV9; CDR3 DNA: TGTGCCAGCAGCGTAAAGGGCAGGGAACGAGGAGAGACCCAGTACTTC; CDR3 protein: CASSVKGRERGETQYF
D gene: NA; clone size: few; J gene: TRBJ2-2; V gene: TRBV5-4; CDR3 DNA: TGTGCCAGCAGCTTGGGCCCCGACAGGACGAACACCGGGGAGCTGTTTTTT; CDR3 protein: CASSLGPDRTNTGELFF
D gene: NA; clone size: many; J gene: TRBJ1-6; V gene: TRBV11-2; CDR3 DNA: TGTGCCAGCAGCTTAGTTCTGGAAGGCGATTCACCCCTCCACTTT; CDR3 protein: CASSLVLEGDSPLHF
D gene: NA; clone size: many; J gene: TRBJ1-1; V gene: TRBV29-1; CDR3 DNA: TGCAGCGCCGGGACACAGAACACTGAAGCTTTCTTT; CDR3 protein: CSAGTQNTEAFF
D gene: NA; clone size: NA; J gene: TRBJ2-5; V gene: TRBV18; CDR3 DNA: TGTGCCAGCTCTCCTTTGTCCATGGGCCAAGAGACCCAGTACTTC; CDR3 protein: CASSPLSMGQETQYF
D gene: TRBD2; clone size: many; J gene: TRBJ2-1; V gene: TRBV24-1; CDR3 DNA: TGTGCCACCAGGGGGAGTGGTTTAGCGGGAGACCAATACTACAATGAGCAGTTCTTC; CDR3 protein: CATRGSGLAGDQYYNEQFF
D gene: NA; clone size: few; J gene: TRBJ2-5; V gene: TRBV5-5; CDR3 DNA: TGTGCCAGCAGCTTGGTCGGGGGGCTGGCCGGTGAGACCCAGTACTTC; CDR3 protein: CASSLVGGLAGETQYF
D gene: NA; clone size: many; J gene: TRBJ2-7; V gene: TRBV5-1; CDR3 DNA: TGCGCCAGCAGCTTGGTGGACCCTCGGGACGAGCAGTACTTC; CDR3 protein: CASSLVDPRDEQYF
D gene: NA; clone size: few; J gene: TRBJ2-1; V gene: TRBV6-1; CDR3 DNA: TGTGCCAGCACCCCGATTAGGCCGAATGAGCAGTTCTTC; CDR3 protein: CASTPIRPNEQFF
D gene: TRBD1; clone size: few; J gene: TRBJ1-5; V gene: TRBV27; CDR3 DNA: TGTGCCAGCAGTCTCCAGGGGGCAGCTCAGCCCCAGCATTTT; CDR3 protein: CASSLQGAAQPQHF
D gene: NA; clone size: many; J gene: TRBJ1-5; V gene: TRBV20-1; CDR3 DNA: TGCAGTGTTCGGATCCCCAATCAGCCCCAGCATTTT; CDR3 protein: CSVRIPNQPQHF
D gene: NA; clone size: NA; J gene: TRBJ2-2; V gene: TRBV15; CDR3 DNA: TGTGCCACCAGCAATACCGGGACGGTAAACACCGGGGAGCTGTTTTTT; CDR3 protein: CATSNTGTVNTGELFF
D gene: TRBD2; clone size: few; J gene: TRBJ2-2; V gene: TRBV6-2/TRBV6-3; CDR3 DNA: TGTGCCAGCAAGCGGGGGCGTGAGACCGGGGAGCTGTTTTTT; CDR3 protein: CASKRGRETGELFF
D gene: NA; clone size: many; J gene: TRBJ2-2; V gene: TRBV24-1; CDR3 DNA: TGTGCCACCAGTGATTTGACACAGGGAAACACCGGGGAGCTGTTTTTT; CDR3 protein: CATSDLTQGNTGELFF
D gene: NA; clone size: many; J gene: TRBJ2-5; V gene: TRBV11-2; CDR3 DNA: TGTGCCAGCAGCTTAGATTCTCGTACCAAGGAGACCCAGTACTTC; CDR3 protein: CASSLDSRTKETQYF
D gene: NA; clone size: many; J gene: TRBJ1-1; V gene: TRBV20-1; CDR3 DNA: TGCAGTGCTAGAGATCTAGTGGGCGGGTATGTTGAAGCTTTCTTT; CDR3 protein: CSARDLVGGYVEAFF
D gene: NA; clone size: NA; J gene: TRBJ2-3; V gene: TRBV15; CDR3 DNA: TGTGCCTCCAGCAGGGACGGACCCACAGATACGCAGTATTTT; CDR3 protein: CASSRDGPTDTQYF
D gene: TRBD1; clone size: few; J gene: TRBJ1-5; V gene: TRBV25-1; CDR3 DNA: TGTGCCAGCAGTGAAGGTCTCGGGACAGGAACTTCCAATCAGCCCCAGCATTTT; CDR3 protein: CASSEGLGTGTSNQPQHF
D gene: TRBD2; clone size: NA; J gene: TRBJ2-5; V gene: TRBV24-1; CDR3 DNA: TGTGCCACTGGGACTAGCGGGAGAGAGACCCAGTACTTC; CDR3 protein: CATGTSGRETQYF
D gene: NA; clone size: NA; J gene: TRBJ1-2; V gene: TRBV11-1; CDR3 DNA: TGTGCCAGCAGCCCAGGAGGATGGGAATATGGCTACACCTTC; CDR3 protein: CASSPGGWEYGYTF
D gene: TRBD1; clone size: many; J gene: TRBJ2-1; V gene: TRBV12-3/TRBV12-4; CDR3 DNA: TGTGCCAGCAGTATAGGACAGGGGATGGATAGTGAGCAGTTCTTC; CDR3 protein: CASSIGQGMDSEQFF
D gene: TRBD2; clone size: many; J gene: TRBJ2-1; V gene: TRBV6-2/TRBV6-3; CDR3 DNA: TGTGCCAGCAGCGGACTAGCGGCGAATGAGCAGTTCTTC; CDR3 protein: CASSGLAANEQFF
D gene: NA; clone size: few; J gene: TRBJ2-2; V gene: TRBV12-3/TRBV12-4; CDR3 DNA: TGTGCCAGCAGTTTTGGTGGTGCGGGTGCCGGGGAGCTGTTTTTT; CDR3 protein: CASSFGGAGAGELFF
D gene: NA; clone size: few; J gene: TRBJ1-6; V gene: TRBV30; CDR3 DNA: TGTGCCTGGAGTAAAAAAAATAATTCACCCCTCCACTTT; CDR3 protein: CAWSKKNNSPLHF
D gene: NA; clone size: many; J gene: TRBJ2-3; V gene: TRBV30; CDR3 DNA: TGTGCCTGGAGTGTACTGCTCGAGCTGGGCACAGATACGCAGTATTTT; CDR3 protein: CAWSVLLELGTDTQYF
D gene: NA; clone size: NA; J gene: TRBJ2-1; V gene: TRBV5-1; CDR3 DNA: TGCGCCAGCACCTCCGGGACCGATGCAGGGTCGGAATACAATGAGCAGTTCTTC; CDR3 protein: CASTSGTDAGSEYNEQFF
D gene: TRBD2; clone size: many; J gene: TRBJ2-3; V gene: TRBV27; CDR3 DNA: TGTGCCAGCAGTTCCGGACTAGCGGCAGGCACAGATACGCAGTATTTT; CDR3 protein: CASSSGLAAGTDTQYF
D gene: NA; clone size: many; J gene: TRBJ1-5; V gene: TRBV10-3; CDR3 DNA: TGTGCCATCAGTGAAACCGTAGATCAGCCCCAGCATTTT; CDR3 protein: CAISETVDQPQHF
D gene: NA; clone size: NA; J gene: TRBJ1-1; V gene: TRBV24-1; CDR3 DNA: TGTGCCACCAGTGATTTGGAAGTAACGGTAACAAACACTGAAGCTTTCTTT; CDR3 protein: CATSDLEVTVTNTEAFF
D gene: NA; clone size: NA; J gene: TRBJ1-4; V gene: TRBV30; CDR3 DNA: TGTGCCTGGAGTCCCCTCGGGGGAACTAATGAAAAACTGTTTTTT; CDR3 protein: CAWSPLGGTNEKLFF
D gene: NA; clone size: many; J gene: TRBJ1-5; V gene: TRBV10-2; CDR3 DNA: TGCGCCAGCAGGGGAGGAGAAGTACCAAGCAATCAGCCCCAGCATTTT; CDR3 protein: CASRGGEVPSNQPQHF
D gene: NA; clone size: many; J gene: TRBJ2-1; V gene: TRBV6-2/TRBV6-3; CDR3 DNA: TGTGCCAGCAGTCCATCACCTCTTAAGGCCTACAATGAGCAGTTCTTC; CDR3 protein: CASSPSPLKAYNEQFF
D gene: NA; clone size: many; J gene: TRBJ1-2; V gene: TRBV12-3/TRBV12-4; CDR3 DNA: TGTGCCAGCAGTAAGACAGAAGAGGACGGCTACACCTTC; CDR3 protein: CASSKTEEDGYTF
D gene: NA; clone size: many; J gene: TRBJ1-2; V gene: TRBV30; CDR3 DNA: TGTGCCTGGAGTGTACAGAAGGGCTACACCTTC; CDR3 protein: CAWSVQKGYTF
D gene: TRBD2; clone size: once; J gene: TRBJ2-2; V gene: TRBV20-1; CDR3 DNA: TGCAGTGCTAGGGGCGGGGGGGAATACACCGTGGAGCTGTTTTTT; CDR3 protein: CSARGGGEYTVELFF
D gene: TRBD2; clone size: many; J gene: TRBJ2-5; V gene: TRBV7-2; CDR3 DNA: TGTGCCAGCAGCTTAGCCAGGACTAGTAGTCAAGAGACCCAGTACTTC; CDR3 protein: CASSLARTSSQETQYF
D gene: NA; clone size: many; J gene: TRBJ2-6; V gene: TRBV30; CDR3 DNA: TGTGCCTGGATCGCGCAGGGGCCCAACTCTGGGGCCAACGTCCTGACTTTC; CDR3 protein: CAWIAQGPNSGANVLTF
D gene: NA; clone size: many; J gene: TRBJ1-5; V gene: TRBV28; CDR3 DNA: TGTGCCAGCAGGTTGGGGGGACGGGGCAATCAGCCCCAGCATTTT; CDR3 protein: CASRLGGRGNQPQHF
D gene: NA; clone size: many; J gene: TRBJ1-2; V gene: TRBV27; CDR3 DNA: TGTGCCAGCAGTTTATCCCTAACAGGGCCCTATGGCTACACCTTC; CDR3 protein: CASSLSLTGPYGYTF
D gene: TRBD2; clone size: NA; J gene: TRBJ2-4; V gene: TRBV6-5; CDR3 DNA: TGTGCCAGCAGTTACTCGACTAGCGGGAGGGCCATAACGGCCAAAAACATTCAGTACTTC; CDR3 protein: CASSYSTSGRAITAKNIQYF
D gene: TRBD2; clone size: few; J gene: TRBJ2-7; V gene: TRBV19; CDR3 DNA: TGTGCCAGTAGCCTAAGGACGGGGACTAGTATTTCCTACGAGCAGTACTTC; CDR3 protein: CASSLRTGTSISYEQYF